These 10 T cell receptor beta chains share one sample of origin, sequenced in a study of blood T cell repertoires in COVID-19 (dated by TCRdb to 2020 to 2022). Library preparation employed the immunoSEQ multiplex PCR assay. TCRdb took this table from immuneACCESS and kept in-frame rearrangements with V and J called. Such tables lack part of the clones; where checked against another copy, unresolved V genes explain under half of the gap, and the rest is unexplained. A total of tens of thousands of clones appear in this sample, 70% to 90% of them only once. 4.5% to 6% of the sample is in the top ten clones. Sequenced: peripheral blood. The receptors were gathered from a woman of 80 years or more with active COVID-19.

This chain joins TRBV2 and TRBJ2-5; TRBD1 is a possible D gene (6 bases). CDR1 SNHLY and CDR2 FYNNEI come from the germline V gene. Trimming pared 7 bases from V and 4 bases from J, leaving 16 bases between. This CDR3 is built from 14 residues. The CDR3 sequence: CASIWGGQIETQYF. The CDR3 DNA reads TGTGCCAGCATCTGGGGCGGACAGATAGAGACCCAGTACTTC.

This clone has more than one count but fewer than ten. For the CDR3, the DNA is TGTGCCAGCAGCCGAGACAGGTACACAGAAGGAAAACTGTTTTTT. Residues: CASSRDRYTEGKLFF. The chain has TRBV7-8 and TRBJ1-4, with D perhaps TRBD1 (6 bases). The length of the CDR3 is 15 residues. Germline CDR1 SGHVS, CDR2 FQNEAQ. Between the trimmed V and J ends, which lost 5 bases and 10 bases, there was a span of 20 bases.

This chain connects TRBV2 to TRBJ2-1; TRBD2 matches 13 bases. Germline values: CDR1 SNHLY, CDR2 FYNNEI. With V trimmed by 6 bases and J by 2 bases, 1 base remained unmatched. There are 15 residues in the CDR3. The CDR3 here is CASSGLAGAYNEQFF. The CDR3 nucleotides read TGTGCCAGCAGCGGACTAGCGGGAGCCTACAATGAGCAGTTCTTC. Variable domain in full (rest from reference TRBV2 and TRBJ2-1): EPEVTQTPSHQVTQMGQEVILRCVPISNHLYFYWYRQILGQKVEFLVSFYNNEISEKSEIFDDQFSVERPDGSNFTLKIRSTKLEDSAMYFCASSGLAGAYNEQFFGPGTRLTVL.

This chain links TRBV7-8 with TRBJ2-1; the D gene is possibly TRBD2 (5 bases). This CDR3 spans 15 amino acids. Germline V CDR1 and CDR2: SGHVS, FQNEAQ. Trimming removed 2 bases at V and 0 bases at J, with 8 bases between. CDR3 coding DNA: TGTGCCAGCAGCTTATTGGGGAGCTCCTACAATGAGCAGTTCTTC. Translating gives CASSLLGSSYNEQFF.

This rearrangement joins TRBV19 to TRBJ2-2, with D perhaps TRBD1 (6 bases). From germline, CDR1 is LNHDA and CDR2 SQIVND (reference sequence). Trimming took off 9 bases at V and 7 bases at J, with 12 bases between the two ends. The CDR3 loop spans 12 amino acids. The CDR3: CASSQGGGELFF. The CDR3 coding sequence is TGTGCCAGCTCCCAAGGGGGCGGGGAGCTGTTTTTT.

In DNA, the CDR3 is TGCGCCAGCAGCCCTGGTGGGGGGGGAGCAGATGAGCAGTTCTTC. As protein: CASSPGGGGADEQFF. The rearrangement links TRBV5-1 to TRBJ2-1; 7 bases map to TRBD2. The V gene's germline CDR1 is SGHRS and CDR2 YFSETQ. The CDR3 loop spans 15 amino acids. Germline trimming cut 4 bases from V and 8 bases from J; bases unmatched to any gene: 12.

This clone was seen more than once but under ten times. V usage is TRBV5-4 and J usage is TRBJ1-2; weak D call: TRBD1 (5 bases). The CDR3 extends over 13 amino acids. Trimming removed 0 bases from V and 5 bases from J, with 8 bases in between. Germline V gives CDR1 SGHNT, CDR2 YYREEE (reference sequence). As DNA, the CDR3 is TGTGCCAGCAGCTTGGACAGGATTTATGGCTACACCTTC. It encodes CASSLDRIYGYTF.

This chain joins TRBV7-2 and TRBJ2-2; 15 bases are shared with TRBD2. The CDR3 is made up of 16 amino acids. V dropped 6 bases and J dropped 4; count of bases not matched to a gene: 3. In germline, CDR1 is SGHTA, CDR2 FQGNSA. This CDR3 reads CASSWTSGRATGELFF. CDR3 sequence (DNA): TGTGCCAGCAGTTGGACTAGCGGGAGGGCCACCGGGGAGCTGTTTTTT.

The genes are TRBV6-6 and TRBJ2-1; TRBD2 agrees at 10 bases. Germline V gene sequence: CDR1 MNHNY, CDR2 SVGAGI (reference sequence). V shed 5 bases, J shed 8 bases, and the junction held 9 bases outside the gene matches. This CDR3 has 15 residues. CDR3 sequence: CASSPKREGGDEQFF. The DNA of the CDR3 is TGTGCCAGCAGTCCCAAGCGGGAGGGGGGCGATGAGCAGTTCTTC.

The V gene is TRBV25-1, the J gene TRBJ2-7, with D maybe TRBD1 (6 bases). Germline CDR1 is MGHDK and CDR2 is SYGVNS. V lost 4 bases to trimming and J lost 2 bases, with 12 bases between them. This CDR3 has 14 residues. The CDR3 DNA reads TGTGCCAGCAGTGGTCACAGGGTCCCCTACGAGCAGTACTTC. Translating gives CASSGHRVPYEQYF.